This TCR beta chain was sequenced in a study of T cell changes during pregnancy in multiple sclerosis. Assay: immunoSEQ multiplex PCR; the TCRdb copy retains only in-frame clones and omits some. Among 25,000 to 35,000 clones listed, under 95% were seen once. The CDR3 covers 13 residues. Between the trimmed V and J ends, which lost 3 bases and 6 bases, there was a span of 10 bases. Looked up from germline, CDR1 is SGHVS and CDR2 is FNYEAQ. This TCR was recovered from a female donor in good health, enrolled as a control in a pregnancy study. This specimen was peripheral blood, taken in the first trimester of pregnancy. V gene TRBV7-6 combines with J gene TRBJ2-3; possible D gene TRBD2, 6 bases. The CDR3 region is CASSLGTRDTQYF. The CDR3 nucleotides are TGTGCCAGCAGCTTGGGGACTCGGGATACGCAGTATTTT.